This entry lists 30 T cell receptor beta chains sequenced from one sample in a study of blood T cells in healthy people across ages. A sample-barcoded 5' primer and a J-beta primer mix were used in a second PCR of about 6 to 12 cycles. A single record per CDR3 protein comes from TCRdb applying MiXCR to the 5' RACE reads. The sample lists roughly 640,000 distinct CDR3 sequences, about 30% seen once, with roughly 14% in the top ten. Specimen: blood. These receptor sequences come from an elderly woman in good health.

This clonotype was counted at least ten times. The chain employs TRBV5-1 and TRBJ2-1; 7 positions match TRBD1. The CDR3 length is 16 residues. The germline CDR1 and CDR2 sequences are SGHRS and YFSETQ. Germline trimming cut 2 bases from V and 6 bases from J; bases unmatched to any gene: 11. CDR3 sequence (DNA): TGCGCCAGCAGCTTCCTCGGGACAGATGAGGGCAATGAGCAGTTCTTC. It specifies CASSFLGTDEGNEQFF. The full variable domain, completed using reference TRBV5-1 and TRBJ2-1, is KAGVTQTPRYLIKTRGQQVTLSCSPISGHRSVSWYQQTPGQGLQFLFEYFSETQRNKGNFPGRFSGRQFSNSRSEMNVSTLELGDSALYLCASSFLGTDEGNEQFFGPGTRLTVL.

The rearrangement links TRBV5-4 to TRBJ2-4; D may be TRBD2 (7 bases). V lost 6 bases, J lost 13 bases, and 17 bases lay in between. The CDR3 spans 12 residues. Germline assignment: CDR1 SGHNT and CDR2 YYREEE (reference sequence). This chain's CDR3 is CASTQPGGVQYF. In nucleotides, the CDR3 is TGTGCCAGCACCCAGCCGGGGGGCGTGCAGTACTTC.

Regarding this clonotype: This may be a read error, as it is one base from a much larger clone. This chain joins TRBV6-1 and TRBJ2-5; weak D call: TRBD1 (6 bases). Germline V gene data show CDR1 as MNHNS and CDR2 as SASEGT. The CDR3 contains 14 residues. The CDR3 coding sequence is TGTGTCAGCAGTGGAAACAGGGTTGTTGAGACCCAGTACTTC. Translation gives CVSSGNRVVETQYF.

Comment on this clonotype: A clone one base away is much larger, so this may be a read error. The rearrangement uses TRBV30 and TRBJ2-5, with D tentatively TRBD2 (6 bases). Germline V gives CDR1 GTSNPN, CDR2 SVGIG (reference sequence). CDR3 length equals 13 residues. The V end lost 8 bases, the J end lost 0 bases, and 13 bases lay between the germline ends. Here the CDR3 reads CAGEGLNQETQYF. CDR3 sequence (DNA): TGTGCCGGCGAGGGACTCAACCAAGAGACCCAGTACTTC.

About this clonotype itself: A much larger clonotype is one base distant, so this may be a read error. The CDR3 DNA sequence: TGCGCCAGCAGCGGGGAACTCAGGGGCGGGGCTCCGTATTTT. Protein product: CASSGELRGGAPYF. This chain joins TRBV5-1 and TRBJ2-3; either TRBD1 or TRBD2 may supply D (6 bases each). The CDR3 has 14 residues. The germline gives CDR1 SGHRS, CDR2 YFSETQ. The ends were cut back, 4 bases at V and 14 bases at J, with 23 bases in the middle.

In regard to this clonotype: One end of the junction does not line up with germline, which may come from a read error. V usage is TRBV9 and J usage is TRBJ1-6; D gene uncertain. This CDR3 is built from 13 residues. From germline, CDR1 is SGDLS and CDR2 YYNGEE. Here the CDR3 DNA reads TGTGTCAGCAGCGATGGGATCTCTTCACCCCTCCACTTT. Its protein is CVSSDGISSPLHF.

The chain carries TRBV30 and TRBJ1-2; D is ambiguous. V was cut by 0 bases and J by 6 bases, with 11 bases left in between. This CDR3 comprises 13 residues. Germline-derived CDR1 and CDR2 are GTSNPN and SVGIG (reference sequence). CDR3 region: CAWSVSGLHGYTF. In DNA form, the CDR3 reads TGTGCCTGGAGTGTGTCGGGTTTACATGGCTACACCTTC.

This clonotype was detected many times. The J gene is TRBJ1-1, the V gene TRBV6-6; D remains unclear. Germline CDR1 and CDR2: MNHNY and SVGAGI (reference sequence). The CDR3 is made up of 14 amino acids. V was shortened by 2 bases and J by 4 bases, with 11 bases between the two germline ends. CDR3 sequence reads: CASSYLSGSTEAFF. Written as DNA, the CDR3 is TGTGCCAGCAGTTACCTAAGCGGGAGCACTGAAGCTTTCTTT.

V usage is TRBV6-5 and J usage is TRBJ1-1; maybe TRBD1 (6 bases). V was shortened by 6 bases and J by 5 bases, with 13 bases between the two germline ends. Germline-derived CDR1 and CDR2 are MNHEY and SVGAGI. The length of the CDR3 is 13 residues. In DNA form, the CDR3 reads TGTGCCAGCAGGGAAGGGGGTGGGACTGAAGCTTTCTTT. Amino acid sequence: CASREGGGTEAFF.

The gene calls are TRBV7-8 and TRBJ2-2; D remains ambiguous. The germline V gene encodes CDR1 SGHVS and CDR2 FQNEAQ. CDR3 length: 14 residues. Between the trimmed V and J ends, which lost 7 bases and 5 bases, there was a span of 14 bases. The CDR3 loop is CASIPAGFTGELFF. In nucleotides, the CDR3 is TGTGCCAGCATTCCAGCTGGCTTTACCGGGGAGCTGTTTTTT.

This clonotype occurred a few times. An end of the junction does not agree with germline; a read error may underlie this. The CDR3 bases are TGCGTCAGCAGCTGGGGGGGCATATCTTCTGAGCAGTTCTTC. Translated: CVSSWGGISSEQFF. The rearrangement joins TRBV5-1 to TRBJ2-1; maybe TRBD2 (7 bases). This CDR3 has 14 residues. Looked up from germline, CDR1 is SGHRS and CDR2 is YFSETQ.

This sequence joins TRBV7-9 and TRBJ2-3; 8 nucleotides agree with TRBD1. The CDR3 runs to 16 residues. V trimming: 4 bases; J trimming: 2 bases; junction bases outside the gene matches: 8. Germline V gene lookup returns CDR1 SEHNR and CDR2 FQNEAQ (reference sequence). CDR3: CASSSPGQAFTDTQYF. DNA for the CDR3: TGTGCCAGCAGCTCACCGGGACAGGCCTTCACAGATACGCAGTATTTT. The full variable domain, its missing parts supplied by reference TRBV7-9 and TRBJ2-3, is DTGVSQNPRHKITKRGQNVTFRCDPISEHNRLYWYRQTLGQGPEFLTYFQNEAQLEKSRLLSDRFSAERPKGSFSTLEIQRTEQGDSAMYLCASSSPGQAFTDTQYFGPGTRLTVL.

The V call is TRBV30, the J call TRBJ1-2; weak D call: TRBD1 (6 bases). CDR1 is GTSNPN, CDR2 SVGIG, per germline (reference sequence). Trimming took 0 bases from V and 6 from J, leaving 14 bases between them. CDR3 length equals 14 residues. Written as DNA, the CDR3 is TGTGCCTGGAGTGTAACCAGGGGAGGGAATGGCTACACCTTC. It yields the protein CAWSVTRGGNGYTF.

This clonotype has a count of ten or more. The chain recombines TRBV30 with TRBJ2-7; 8 bases agree with TRBD2. The CDR3 loop spans 13 amino acids. V shed 0 bases and J 5 bases; nucleotides not matched to a gene: 3. Germline V gene lookup returns CDR1 GTSNPN and CDR2 SVGIG (reference sequence). The CDR3 is CAWSVAGANEQYF. DNA of the CDR3: TGTGCCTGGAGTGTAGCGGGGGCGAACGAGCAGTACTTC.

This clonotype turned up a few times. A much larger clone lies a single base off, so this may be a read error. The rearrangement uses TRBV2 and TRBJ2-7; D possibly corresponds to TRBD2 (5 bases). The CDR3 is 14 amino acids. Germline assignment: CDR1 SNHLY and CDR2 FYNNEI. V was trimmed by 6 bases and J by 0 bases, leaving 12 bases between them. DNA of the CDR3: TGTGCCAGCAGGGAGGAAGCCATCTCCTACGAGCAGTACTTC. It codes for CASREEAISYEQYF.

J is TRBJ2-7 and V is TRBV4-2, with 9 bases fitting TRBD1. The ends lost 2 bases at V and 4 bases at J; junction bases unmatched: 3. In germline, CDR1 is LGHNA, CDR2 YNFKEQ. This CDR3 has 14 amino acids. CDR3 DNA sequence: TGTGCCAGCAGCCAAAGGACAGGGGAATACGAGCAGTACTTC. This codes for CASSQRTGEYEQYF.

The chain links TRBV7-8 to TRBJ2-5; TRBD1 matches 9 bases. In germline, CDR1 is SGHVS, CDR2 FQNEAQ. V dropped 5 bases and J dropped 11; count of bases not matched to a gene: 9. This CDR3 contains 13 residues. CDR3 region: CASSRDRDNEQYF. The CDR3 DNA reads as TGTGCCAGCAGCCGGGACAGGGACAATGAGCAGTACTTC.

The chain has TRBV6-2 or TRBV6-3 and TRBJ1-5; 9 bases agree with TRBD1. J gave up 4 bases and V 5 bases, and 6 bases lay outside the gene matches. The germline CDR1 and CDR2 sequences are MNHEY and SVGEGT. CDR3 length: 15 amino acids. This CDR3 is CASSTGTGWNQPQHF. For the CDR3, the DNA is TGTGCCAGCAGTACCGGGACAGGGTGGAATCAGCCCCAGCATTTT.

This clonotype was counted a few times. This chain uses TRBV20-1 with TRBJ2-1; D possibly corresponds to TRBD2 (5 bases). This CDR3 spans 15 amino acids. Trimming pared 5 bases from V and 6 bases from J, leaving 20 bases between. Germline CDR1 and CDR2: DFQATT and SNEGSKA (reference sequence). DNA for the CDR3: TGCAGTGCTGGTCCGGGGAGTCTAGCAGGCAATGAGCAGTTCTTC. Protein sequence: CSAGPGSLAGNEQFF.

This chain links TRBV19 with TRBJ2-4, with D perhaps TRBD1 (6 bases). The J call may be mistaken, given a closer DNA end match to TRBJ2-7. From germline, CDR1 is LNHDA and CDR2 SQIVND (reference sequence). CDR3 size: 13 residues. The CDR3 sequence is CASSMQGFYEQYF. In nucleotides, the CDR3 is TGTGCCAGTAGTATGCAGGGGTTCTACGAGCAGTACTTC.

Comment on this clonotype: This CDR3 fails to terminate in the conserved phenylalanine or tryptophan, so it likely reflects a read error. The CDR3 DNA is TGTGCCAGCAGCCAAGAGGGTTCGGGGGGGCCTTACAATGAGCAGTTCTGC. Translation: CASSQEGSGGPYNEQFC. V and J are TRBV4-2 and TRBJ2-1; 8 bases map to TRBD2. The junction had 8 bases not matched to a gene; V was cut back by 0 bases and J by 4 bases. In germline, CDR1 is LGHNA, CDR2 YNFKEQ. The CDR3 runs to 17 residues.

This clonotype appeared many times. The gene calls are TRBV7-9 and TRBJ1-6; no clear D gene. This CDR3 has 16 amino acids. The germline CDR1 and CDR2 sequences are SEHNR and FQNEAQ (reference sequence). V lost 3 bases and J 6 bases, leaving 15 bases between the germline ends. The CDR3 DNA reads as TGTGCCAGCAGCTTTACGGTCCCTGCGGGTAATTCACCCCTCCACTTT. It codes for CASSFTVPAGNSPLHF.

This clonotype was counted many times. J is TRBJ2-5 and V is TRBV12-3 or TRBV12-4; 13 bases are shared with TRBD2. The J call may not be correct, given that the DNA end is closer to TRBJ2-7. The CDR3 consists of 17 residues. The CDR3 reads CASSSRTSGSISSEQYF. The DNA for the CDR3 is TGTGCCAGCAGTTCTCGGACTAGCGGGAGCATATCTTCCGAGCAGTACTTC.

This clonotype appeared many times. The V gene is TRBV9, the J gene TRBJ2-1, with 9 bases identical to TRBD1. The junction had 12 bases not matched to a gene; V was cut back by 1 base and J by 13 bases. The CDR3 consists of 15 residues. Germline CDR1 reads SGDLS; CDR2 reads YYNGEE. The CDR3 region is CASSVSPGQGIAQFF. The CDR3 DNA reads as TGTGCCAGCAGCGTAAGTCCGGGACAGGGTATCGCTCAGTTCTTC.

Many counts were recorded for this clonotype. CDR3: CASSSNGGEEKLFF. CDR3 nucleotides: TGTGCCAGCAGCTCCAACGGGGGGGAAGAAAAACTGTTTTTT. This sequence joins TRBV7-9 and TRBJ1-4; D possibly corresponds to TRBD1 (5 bases). CDR1 is SEHNR, CDR2 FQNEAQ, per germline (reference sequence). Trimming shortened V by 4 bases and J by 8 bases, and 14 bases separated the two germline ends. The CDR3 contains 14 residues.

Many counts were recorded for this clonotype. The V and J genes are TRBV4-2 and TRBJ1-4; D is uncertain. Trimming stripped 1 base from V and 14 bases from J, with 17 bases between. CDR1 LGHNA and CDR2 YNFKEQ come from the germline V gene. The CDR3 is made up of 14 amino acids. The CDR3 reads CASSQADAKGGLFF. The CDR3 DNA reads TGTGCCAGCAGCCAAGCGGACGCGAAAGGTGGCCTGTTTTTT.

Only a few counts were recorded for this clonotype. This chain connects TRBV28 to TRBJ1-2; 7 bases match TRBD1. CDR3 size: 16 residues. The ends lost 3 bases at V and 4 bases at J; junction bases unmatched: 11. Germline CDR1 is MDHEN and CDR2 is SYDVKM. CDR3 nucleotide sequence: TGTGCCAGCAGTTTGGGACAGTTCAAAAGAGTCTATGGCTACACCTTC. Residues: CASSLGQFKRVYGYTF.

This clonotype was counted many times. The rearrangement joins TRBV20-1 to TRBJ2-6; weak D call: TRBD1 (5 bases). V was pared by 3 bases and J by 0 bases, with 15 bases between. Germline assignment: CDR1 DFQATT and CDR2 SNEGSKA (reference sequence). The CDR3 contains 17 residues. The DNA for the CDR3 is TGCAGTGCTAGGGACATGCTTGCCAGCTCTGGGGCCAACGTCCTGACTTTC. Encoded protein: CSARDMLASSGANVLTF.

This clonotype occurred once. Just one base apart from a much larger clone, this may be a read error. This chain joins TRBV20-1 and TRBJ1-6, with TRBD1 matching 7 bases. CDR3 length equals 15 residues. Germline V gene data show CDR1 as DFQATT and CDR2 as SNEGSKA (reference sequence). CDR3 sequence (DNA): TGCGGTGCTAGCAAGGGGGCCGAATATAATTCACCCCTCCACTTT. Amino acids: CGASKGAEYNSPLHF.

The gene calls are TRBV7-9 and TRBJ2-6; TRBD1 might be the D (6 bases). Trimming cost V 2 bases and J 0 bases, with 14 bases left between them. The CDR3 spans 18 residues. Germline values: CDR1 SEHNR, CDR2 FQNEAQ (reference sequence). The CDR3 region is CASSLLGQTSSGANVLTF. The CDR3 nucleotides read TGTGCCAGCAGCTTATTGGGACAAACTAGCTCTGGGGCCAACGTCCTGACTTTC.